This T cell receptor beta chain was profiled in a study of blood T cell repertoires in COVID-19. The wider study: COVID-19 samples from acute and convalescent phases originated in the United States, Italy and Spain. PBMCs, B-cell-depleted T cells, or T cells were the source of the cDNA or gDNA that made up the material.

This clone was seen a few times. Original handling: From reference gene primer amplification, estimates of nucleated cell counts were derived. TCRdb's table, derived via immunoSEQ multiplex PCR, lists solely in-frame clones and lacks some. V and J calls and clone size are those listed in that table; D and trimming were worked out from the DNA. The table lists roughly 160,000 clones, approximately 80% of them singletons. Germline assignment: CDR1 LNHDA and CDR2 SQIVND (reference sequence). V shed 3 bases and J shed 1 base, with 6 bases lying between them. This CDR3 comprises 13 residues. The TCR sequence derives from a woman aged 55-70 years with acute or convalescent COVID-19. J is TRBJ1-1 and V is TRBV19; no reliable D call. Source material: peripheral blood. This CDR3 is CASSIPGNTEAFF. CDR3 bases: TGTGCCAGTAGTATTCCGGGGAACACTGAAGCTTTCTTT. Full variable domain (outside the CDR3, taken from reference TRBV19 and TRBJ1-1): DGGITQSPKYLFRKEGQNVTLSCEQNLNHDAMYWYRQDPGQGLRLIYYSQIVNDFQKGDIAEGYSVSREKKESFPLTVTSAQKNPTAFYLCASSIPGNTEAFFGQGTRLTVV.